Listed below are T cell receptor beta chains from one sample, sequenced in a study of cytomegalovirus exposure and HLA in healthy donors. Profiling relied on immunoSEQ multiplex PCR, and the TCRdb table lists in-frame clones only, not all of them. The sample carries under 200,000 clones, 70% to 90% recorded once. Sequenced material: PBMCs. The receptors were gathered from a man aged 18 to 29 in good health and CMV-seropositive. The CDR3 runs from the conserved cysteine through the conserved F or W. The D gene is left open where the match is weak. Part of the rows lack a size; the others show once, few, many or a class for expanded clones.

J gene	D gene	V gene	clone size	CDR3 protein	CDR3 DNA
TRBJ2-2	TRBD2	TRBV11-2	NA	CASSHWGGTGELFF	TGTGCCAGCAGCCACTGGGGGGGCACCGGGGAGCTGTTTTTT
TRBJ2-3	TRBD2	TRBV15	NA	CATSRDGLAGPPDTQYF	TGTGCCACCAGCAGAGATGGACTAGCGGGCCCCCCAGATACGCAGTATTTT
TRBJ2-7	NA	TRBV5-5	NA	CASSLGSGAYEQYF	TGTGCCAGCAGCTTGGGGTCAGGGGCGTACGAGCAGTACTTC
TRBJ2-7	TRBD1	TRBV6-5	NA	CASSRNDRGGYEQYF	TGTGCCAGCAGTAGGAACGACAGGGGAGGATACGAGCAGTACTTC
TRBJ2-7	TRBD1	TRBV9	NA	CASSVTGGPYEQYF	TGTGCCAGCAGCGTCACAGGGGGACCCTACGAGCAGTACTTC
TRBJ2-3	NA	TRBV7-2	once	CASSPEGFGLDTQYF	TGTGCCAGCAGCCCGGAGGGGTTCGGTTTGGATACGCAGTATTTT
TRBJ2-3	NA	TRBV30	NA	CAWDTSTDTQYF	TGTGCCTGGGACACCAGCACAGATACGCAGTATTTT
TRBJ2-3	NA	TRBV7-6	NA	CASSLARGDTQYF	TGTGCCAGCAGCTTAGCGCGTGGAGATACGCAGTATTTT
TRBJ2-3	TRBD1	TRBV7-2	NA	CASSRTGDMYF	TGTGCCAGCAGCCGGACAGGGGATATGTATTTT
TRBJ2-2	NA	TRBV5-1	NA	CASRARDTTTNTGELFF	TGCGCCAGCAGGGCCCGGGACACAACGACGAACACCGGGGAGCTGTTTTTT
TRBJ2-2	NA	TRBV6-5	few	CASSYSAGELFF	TGTGCCAGCAGTTACTCCGCCGGGGAGCTGTTTTTT
TRBJ2-1	TRBD2	TRBV9	NA	CASSVGTSGGYNEQFF	TGTGCCAGCAGCGTAGGGACTAGCGGGGGGTACAATGAGCAGTTCTTC
TRBJ2-5	TRBD1	TRBV5-1	NA	CASTMGQGRETQYF	TGCGCCAGCACCATGGGACAGGGCCGGGAGACCCAGTACTTC
TRBJ1-1	NA	TRBV19	few	CASSISGGLYTEAFF	TGTGCCAGTAGTATTTCCGGGGGGCTATACACTGAAGCTTTCTTT
TRBJ2-1	TRBD1	TRBV9	NA	CASSVVSRDSSYNEQFF	TGTGCCAGCAGCGTAGTGTCCAGGGACAGCTCCTACAATGAGCAGTTCTTC
TRBJ2-1	TRBD2	TRBV5-1	NA	CASSLGGGGYNGQFF	TGCGCCAGCAGCTTAGGCGGGGGGGGGTACAATGGGCAGTTCTTC
TRBJ1-5	NA	TRBV30	once	CAWSVSGDGAQHF	TGTGCCTGGAGTGTATCAGGGGATGGGGCCCAGCATTTT
TRBJ2-5	NA	TRBV30	NA	CAWTTGSQETQYF	TGTGCCTGGACGACGGGGTCCCAAGAGACCCAGTACTTC
TRBJ2-2	NA	TRBV27	NA	CASSLDPPGSTGELFF	TGTGCCAGCAGTTTAGATCCCCCAGGGTCCACCGGGGAGCTGTTTTTT
TRBJ2-5	TRBD1	TRBV19	NA	CASSLGQYGTGIKTQYF	TGTGCCAGTAGTCTAGGCCAGTACGGGACAGGGATTAAGACCCAGTACTTC
TRBJ2-3	TRBD1	TRBV6-5	NA	CASSTGTGADTQYF	TGTGCCAGCTCCACAGGGACAGGGGCAGATACGCAGTATTTT
TRBJ1-2	TRBD1	TRBV6-5	NA	CASSWDSPPHGYTF	TGTGCCAGCAGTTGGGACAGTCCCCCCCATGGCTACACCTTC
TRBJ2-5	TRBD2	TRBV28	once	CASPGGDDETQYF	TGTGCCAGTCCCGGGGGGGATGATGAGACCCAGTACTTC
TRBJ1-2	NA	TRBV18	NA	CASSPTAEAGGYTF	TGTGCCAGCTCACCCACGGCGGAGGCGGGTGGCTACACCTTC
TRBJ2-6	TRBD1	TRBV23-1	NA	CASSRRRGQVAGANVLTF	TGCGCCAGCAGTCGGAGGCGGGGACAGGTGGCCGGGGCCAACGTCCTGACTTTC
TRBJ2-3	NA	TRBV19	NA	CASSIMGAPGYGQYF	TGTGCCAGTAGTATAATGGGGGCCCCTGGGTACGGGCAGTATTTT
TRBJ1-1	NA	TRBV25-1	NA	CASSEREMTEAFF	TGTGCCAGCAGTGAACGGGAGATGACTGAAGCTTTCTTT
TRBJ1-1	NA	TRBV9	NA	CASSVDVSLVTEAFF	TGTGCCAGCAGCGTAGATGTAAGTTTAGTCACTGAAGCTTTCTTT
TRBJ2-5	NA	TRBV29-1	few	CSVIGVTETQYF	TGCAGCGTTATCGGGGTCACGGAGACCCAGTACTTC
TRBJ2-3	TRBD1	TRBV11-1	NA	CASSSRVGGQGDTQYF	TGTGCCAGCAGCTCGAGAGTAGGGGGACAGGGCGATACGCAGTATTTT
TRBJ2-2	TRBD1	TRBV18	NA	CASSPQDRVRAGELFF	TGTGCCAGCTCACCACAGGACAGGGTGAGAGCCGGGGAGCTGTTTTTT
TRBJ1-5	NA	TRBV6-1	NA	CASSGGGSNQPQHF	TGTGCCAGCAGTGGCGGGGGTAGCAATCAGCCCCAGCATTTT
TRBJ1-1	NA	TRBV29-1	NA	CSANEDESGMNTEAFF	TGCAGCGCCAATGAGGACGAGAGCGGCATGAACACTGAAGCTTTCTTT
TRBJ2-7	NA	TRBV7-8	NA	CASSLAGGSSYEQYF	TGTGCCAGCAGCTTAGCTGGGGGCAGCTCCTACGAGCAGTACTTC
TRBJ2-5	TRBD2	TRBV6-1	few	CASSEAPTSGGKTQYF	TGTGCCAGCAGTGAAGCGCCGACTAGCGGGGGAAAGACCCAGTACTTC
TRBJ2-5	TRBD1	TRBV14	NA	CASSQNRGETQYF	TGTGCCAGCAGCCAAAACAGGGGGGAGACCCAGTACTTC
TRBJ1-5	NA	TRBV6-1	NA	CASSPRSYQPQHF	TGTGCCAGCTCCCCCCGGTCCTATCAGCCCCAGCATTTT
TRBJ1-5	TRBD1	TRBV11-2	NA	CASSLGTGVGQPQHF	TGTGCCAGCAGCTTGGGGACAGGGGTAGGTCAGCCCCAGCATTTT
TRBJ1-1	NA	TRBV10-2	few	CASLGLLTEAFF	TGCGCCAGCCTGGGACTGCTCACTGAAGCTTTCTTT
TRBJ1-2	TRBD1	TRBV13	NA	CASSQNRGDGYTF	TGTGCCAGCAGCCAGAACAGGGGTGATGGCTACACCTTC
TRBJ1-5	NA	TRBV27	NA	CASSLGGSPASAQHF	TGTGCCAGCAGTTTAGGTGGCTCACCCGCATCAGCCCAGCATTTT
TRBJ1-5	TRBD1	TRBV6-1	NA	CASSGTGYQPQHF	TGTGCCAGCAGTGGGACAGGGTATCAGCCCCAGCATTTT
TRBJ2-7	TRBD2	TRBV6-1	NA	CASSVTAGGRYEQYF	TGTGCCAGCAGTGTTACAGCGGGGGGTCGCTACGAGCAGTACTTC
TRBJ2-5	TRBD1	TRBV5-4	NA	CASRDSLQETQYF	TGTGCCAGCCGGGACAGCCTCCAAGAGACCCAGTACTTC
TRBJ1-1	TRBD1	TRBV9	NA	CASSEVSGGYTEAFF	TGTGCCAGCAGCGAGGTATCAGGGGGGTACACTGAAGCTTTCTTT
TRBJ2-1	TRBD1	TRBV6-5	NA	CASSYDSDRVNEQFF	TGTGCCAGCAGTTACGACAGCGACAGGGTCAATGAGCAGTTCTTC
TRBJ2-7	TRBD1	TRBV6-1	few	CASRTGGTGSYEQYF	TGTGCCAGCAGGACCGGCGGGACAGGGTCCTACGAGCAGTACTTC
TRBJ1-1	TRBD1	TRBV29-1	once	CSVTDRANTEAFF	TGCAGCGTAACGGACAGGGCGAACACTGAAGCTTTCTTT
TRBJ2-7	NA	TRBV7-9	NA	CSSSSSRDEQYF	TGTTCCAGCAGCTCGAGCAGGGACGAGCAGTACTTC
TRBJ1-6	NA	TRBV6-1	NA	CASSGVTGYPSPLHF	TGTGCCAGCAGTGGGGTGACAGGATATCCATCACCCCTCCACTTT
TRBJ1-1	NA	TRBV5-1	NA	CASKSGVKNTEAFF	TGCGCCAGCAAGTCAGGGGTTAAGAACACTGAAGCTTTCTTT
TRBJ2-1	TRBD1	TRBV5-6	NA	CASSSTGGSEQFF	TGTGCCAGCAGTTCCACAGGGGGCAGTGAGCAGTTCTTC